This T cell receptor (beta chain) stems from a study of shared clonotypes between healthy human individuals. Findings and limits, study-wide: Non-shared clonotypes displayed generation probabilities falling below those of clonotypes present in all four donors.

Note on this clone: The target antigen is unknown.

CDR3 size: 16 residues. Germline V lookup: CDR1 WNHNN, CDR2 SYGVQD (reference sequence). Trimming removed 3 bases from V and 2 bases from J, with 15 bases in between. Replicate sorted-subset PCRs were loaded with 150 to 200 ng DNA, 29,000 or so T cell genomes. Using immunoSEQ multiplex PCR, the repertoire was profiled, and TCRdb retains in-frame clones only, with some absent. The table has 90,000 to 130,000 clones, under 70% seen once. Every one of the donors was a Caucasian adult that lived in Nashville, Tennessee. The chain has TRBV10-1 and TRBJ2-3; unclear D gene. This TCR came from a woman in her twenties or thirties in good health. Sequenced sample: memory CD8+ T cells sorted from blood. Subset defined: CD45RO+ cells pooled with CCR7-negative TemRA cells. The CDR3: CASSETPGRITDTQYF. The CDR3 DNA follows: TGCGCCAGCAGTGAAACGCCGGGTAGGATCACAGATACGCAGTATTTT.